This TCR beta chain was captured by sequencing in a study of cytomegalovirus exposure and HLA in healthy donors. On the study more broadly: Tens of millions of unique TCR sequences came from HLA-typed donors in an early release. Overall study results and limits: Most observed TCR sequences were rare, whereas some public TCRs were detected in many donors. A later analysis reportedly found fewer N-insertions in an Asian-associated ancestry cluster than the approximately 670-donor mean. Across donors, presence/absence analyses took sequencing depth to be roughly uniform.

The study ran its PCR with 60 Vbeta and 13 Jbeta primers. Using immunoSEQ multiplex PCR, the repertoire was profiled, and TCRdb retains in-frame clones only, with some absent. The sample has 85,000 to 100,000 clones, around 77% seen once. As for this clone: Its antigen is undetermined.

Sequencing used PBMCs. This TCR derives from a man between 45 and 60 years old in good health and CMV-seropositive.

The CDR3 bases are TGTGCCAGCAGCCCGATCGACAGACCTAACTATGGCTACACCTTC. Translation gives CASSPIDRPNYGYTF. This sequence joins TRBV7-8 and TRBJ1-2, with D possibly TRBD1 on 5 matching bases. The V and J ends lost 5 bases and 0 bases respectively, with 13 bases between them. CDR3 size: 15 residues. Germline V gene lookup returns CDR1 SGHVS and CDR2 FQNEAQ.